The source of this T cell receptor (beta chain) is a study of CD8+ T cells in alopecia areata. Turning to the study itself: Twice a day, 5 to 10 mg of oral tofacitinib was administered to treated patients. Tofacitinib lasted 6 to 18 months, then 6 months off drug.

After isolation, RNA underwent reverse transcription to generate cDNA as the sequencing template. Only in-frame clones appear in the TCRdb table, and some are missing; sequencing was by immunoSEQ multiplex PCR. The sample has more than 95,000 clones, around two fifths seen once; the top ten hold approximately 3%. V was pared by 11 bases and J by 3 bases, with 15 bases of the junction left unmatched. The CDR3 length is 15 residues. Germline V gives CDR1 LNHDA, CDR2 SQIVND (reference sequence). Peripheral blood and lesional scalp punch biopsies came from alopecia areata patients. Sequences were obtained from CD4+ T cells sorted from blood. This clonotype was obtained from a human donor with alopecia areata. This rearrangement joins TRBV19 to TRBJ2-7; TRBD1 matches 8 bases. In DNA, the CDR3 is TGTGCCTCCCAGCCCCGGACAGGGATTGGCTACGAGCAGTACTTC. Amino acids: CASQPRTGIGYEQYF.